This is a list of T cell receptor beta chains from one sample in a study of cytomegalovirus exposure and HLA in healthy donors. Sequencing used immunoSEQ multiplex PCR; TCRdb keeps in-frame clones, though not all of them. Among 120,000 to 150,000 clones, nearly 90% were seen once, and the ten largest hold 0.45% to 0.55%. The sequenced sample consisted of PBMCs. The source of these receptors is a middle-aged woman in good health and CMV-seronegative. Both conserved end residues are part of each CDR3. D genes are given only for firm matches. Clone size is not always given. Where it is, it says once, few, many or a class for expanded clones.

>TRBJ2-1|TRBV7-9|NA|TRBD2
CASNRWAASGENEQFF
TGTGCCAGCAACCGCTGGGCGGCTAGCGGTGAAAATGAGCAGTTCTTC
>TRBJ2-3|TRBV18|few|TRBD2
CASSPGTSRLAYTDTQYF
TGTGCCAGCTCACCGGGGACCTCGAGACTAGCGTACACAGATACGCAGTATTTT
>TRBJ1-6|TRBV25-1|NA|TRBD1
CASSATGPNSPLHF
TGTGCCAGCAGTGCGACAGGGCCCAATTCACCCCTCCACTTT
>TRBJ2-5|TRBV2|few|NA
CASSGQQETQYF
TGTGCCAGCAGTGGACAGCAAGAGACCCAGTACTTC
>TRBJ2-7|TRBV6-5|NA|TRBD2
CASSYSNRGGGYEQYF
TGTGCCAGCAGTTACTCGAATCGGGGGGGAGGCTACGAGCAGTACTTC
>TRBJ2-1|TRBV30|few|TRBD2
CAWSVFTSGSRDEQFF
TGTGCCTGGAGTGTGTTTACTAGCGGGAGTAGGGATGAGCAGTTCTTC
>TRBJ2-2|TRBV7-3|NA|NA
CASSALGVESGELFF
TGTGCCAGCAGTGCCCTCGGGGTAGAATCCGGGGAGCTGTTTTTT
>TRBJ2-7|TRBV9|NA|NA
CASSVGTLGVGEQYF
TGTGCCAGCAGCGTAGGGACGCTAGGGGTAGGTGAGCAGTACTTC
>TRBJ2-7|TRBV11-3|once|NA
CASSLPVTYEQYF
TGTGCCAGCAGCTTACCGGTTACCTACGAGCAGTACTTC
>TRBJ2-1|TRBV7-8|NA|NA
CASSSQVYNEQFF
TGTGCCAGCAGCTCCCAGGTCTACAATGAGCAGTTCTTC
>TRBJ1-4|TRBV2|NA|NA
CASNLGALNEKLFF
TGTGCCAGCAACCTTGGGGCCCTCAATGAAAAACTGTTTTTT
>TRBJ2-1|TRBV10-3|NA|TRBD2
CAIGDLAGGNEQFF
TGTGCCATCGGGGATCTAGCGGGGGGGAATGAGCAGTTCTTC